The 22 T cell receptor beta chains below all came from one sample that was sequenced in a study of shared clonotypes between healthy human individuals. Assay used: immunoSEQ multiplex PCR; TCRdb lists only in-frame clones, some missing. Of about 2.4 million clones listed, approximately 93% are singletons. The sequencing sample was made of naive CD4+ T cells from PBMCs. As for subset: CD45RA+ positively selected. Receptors were obtained from a young man in good health. Some clones in this sample may be carry-over from other donors' samples.

The genes are TRBV19 and TRBJ1-1, with a weak D call TRBD1 (5 bases). Germline V lookup: CDR1 LNHDA, CDR2 SQIVND (reference sequence). CDR3 length: 14 residues. V was clipped by 5 bases and J by 6 bases, with 16 bases between them. The CDR3 here is CASSRRDQKPEAFF. CDR3 nucleotides: TGTGCCAGTAGTCGGCGGGACCAAAAACCTGAAGCTTTCTTT.

The gene calls are TRBV2 and TRBJ1-2; 7 bases map to TRBD1. The length of the CDR3 is 14 residues. CDR1 is SNHLY and CDR2 is FYNNEI in the germline V gene. Losses at the gene ends were 3 bases for V and 0 bases for J; bases not matched to a gene: 1. The CDR3 coding sequence is TGTGCCAGCAGTGACAGGGGGGCTAACTATGGCTACACCTTC. It specifies CASSDRGANYGYTF.

The J gene is TRBJ1-2, the V gene TRBV4-1; TRBD1 might be the D (6 bases). V lost 5 bases, J lost 5 bases, and 24 bases lay in between. Per germline, CDR1 MGHRA and CDR2 YSYEKL. The CDR3 sequence is 17 residues long. CDR3 nucleotides: TGCGCCAGCAGCGCTTCGAATGGAGGCAGGGGAGGTTATGGCTACACCTTC. Protein product: CASSASNGGRGGYGYTF.

This chain joins TRBV5-1 and TRBJ1-2; D remains ambiguous. The CDR3 is 13 residues long. CDR1 is SGHRS, CDR2 YFSETQ, per germline. Trimming took 5 bases from V and 5 from J, leaving 13 bases between them. The DNA for the CDR3 is TGCGCCAGCAGGCCGCTTGGGTCTTATGGCTACACCTTC. Translating gives CASRPLGSYGYTF. The full variable domain, with the rest looked up from reference TRBV5-1 and TRBJ1-2, is KAGVTQTPRYLIKTRGQQVTLSCSPISGHRSVSWYQQTPGQGLQFLFEYFSETQRNKGNFPGRFSGRQFSNSRSEMNVSTLELGDSALYLCASRPLGSYGYTFGSGTRLTVV.

This clone was seen a single time. The genes are TRBV25-1 and TRBJ2-6; TRBD2 is a possible D gene (6 bases). Germline V gene sequence: CDR1 MGHDK, CDR2 SYGVNS. The CDR3 has 15 amino acids. Trimming stripped 2 bases from V and 4 bases from J, with 9 bases between. In DNA, the CDR3 is TGTGCCAGCAGTGAAGGAGGGACCGGGGCCAACGTCCTGACTTTC. This codes for CASSEGGTGANVLTF.

The rearrangement joins TRBV30 to TRBJ2-7; D perhaps matches TRBD1 (6 bases). The CDR3 is 14 amino acids. Trimming took 4 bases from V and 1 from J, leaving 14 bases between them. The germline CDR1 and CDR2 sequences are GTSNPN and SVGIG (reference sequence). CDR3 sequence reads: CAWNSGQGSYEQYF. In nucleotides, the CDR3 is TGTGCCTGGAATTCAGGGCAGGGGTCCTACGAGCAGTACTTC.

This clone is a singleton in its sample. V gene TRBV7-8 combines with J gene TRBJ2-7; 8 bases map to TRBD1. The CDR3 length is 14 residues. Germline loops: CDR1 SGHVS, CDR2 FQNEAQ. With V trimmed by 5 bases and J by 6 bases, 9 bases remained unmatched. CDR3 nucleotide sequence: TGTGCCAGCAGCAGGACAGGGATCCTTGGCGAGCAGTACTTC. Translating it yields CASSRTGILGEQYF.

This clone showed up just a few times. The sample contains more than one DNA sequence encoding this CDR3. This sequence joins TRBV5-1 and TRBJ1-1; D might be TRBD1 (5 bases). The CDR3 length is 13 residues. CDR1 is SGHRS and CDR2 is YFSETQ in the germline V gene. Trimming removed 1 base from V and 5 bases from J, with 9 bases in between. The DNA of the CDR3 is TGCGCCAGCAGCTTGCCAGGGAATACTGAAGCTTTCTTT. It codes for CASSLPGNTEAFF.

The gene calls are TRBV7-3 and TRBJ1-1; D is unresolved. The length of the CDR3 is 13 residues. Germline V gives CDR1 SGHTA, CDR2 FQGTGA. Trimming pared 5 bases from V and 1 base from J, leaving 8 bases between. CDR3 DNA: TGTGCCAGCAGCAGAGGAGGGAACACTGAAGCTTTCTTT. This translates into CASSRGGNTEAFF.

The genes are TRBV6-5 and TRBJ2-2; D is possibly TRBD1 (6 bases). This CDR3 spans 15 amino acids. Germline lookup yields CDR1 MNHEY and CDR2 SVGAGI. Between the trimmed V and J ends, which lost 5 bases and 3 bases, there was a span of 13 bases. The CDR3 region is CASSTRGVDTGELFF. As DNA, the CDR3 is TGTGCCAGCAGTACCAGGGGTGTGGACACCGGGGAGCTGTTTTTT.

To note about this clone: Distinct nucleotide sequences in the sample also encode this CDR3. The rearrangement links TRBV29-1 to TRBJ1-3; D is unclear. The germline V gene encodes CDR1 SQVTM and CDR2 ANQGSEA. V dropped 7 bases and J dropped 1 base, with 8 bases sitting between them. The CDR3 extends over 12 amino acids. The DNA for the CDR3 is TGCAGCGCAGTGTTTTCTGGAAACACCATATATTTT. Translation: CSAVFSGNTIYF.

The V and J genes are TRBV28 and TRBJ2-7; TRBD2 matches at 13 bases. Germline trimming cut 5 bases from V and 5 bases from J; bases unmatched to any gene: 6. The CDR3 has 15 amino acids. Germline-derived CDR1 and CDR2 are MDHEN and SYDVKM. The CDR3 region is CASSPRTSGSNEQYF. The DNA for the CDR3 is TGTGCCAGCAGTCCCCGGACTAGCGGGAGTAACGAGCAGTACTTC.

This chain uses TRBV30 with TRBJ2-1, with TRBD1 as a possible D gene (6 bases). Trimming removed 1 base at V and 5 bases at J, with 12 bases between. The V gene's germline CDR1 is GTSNPN and CDR2 SVGIG (reference sequence). The CDR3 has 14 residues. This chain's CDR3 is CAWSGGHLNNEQFF. The CDR3 nucleotides read TGTGCCTGGAGTGGGGGGCACTTAAACAATGAGCAGTTCTTC.

V usage is TRBV11-2 and J usage is TRBJ1-1; the D gene is possibly TRBD1 (5 bases). The CDR3 runs to 15 residues. Between the trimmed V and J ends, which lost 2 bases and 7 bases, there was a span of 17 bases. The germline V gene has CDR1 SGHAT and CDR2 FQNNGV. The CDR3 region has the DNA TGTGCCAGCAGCTTAATTCCCGACAGAGCCTATGAAGCTTTCTTT. Translation gives CASSLIPDRAYEAFF.

V usage is TRBV30 and J usage is TRBJ1-1; possible D gene TRBD1, 5 bases. The V and J ends lost 2 bases and 0 bases respectively, with 13 bases between them. From germline, CDR1 is GTSNPN and CDR2 SVGIG (reference sequence). The CDR3 extends over 15 amino acids. This CDR3 reads CAWSSKGRLNTEAFF. The CDR3 DNA reads as TGTGCCTGGAGTTCGAAGGGACGCTTGAACACTGAAGCTTTCTTT.

This chain joins TRBV28 and TRBJ1-4, with 9 bases that match TRBD1. CDR1 MDHEN and CDR2 SYDVKM come from the germline V gene. This CDR3 has 16 amino acids. V lost 7 bases to trimming and J lost 7 bases; unmatched junction nucleotides: 13. The CDR3 sequence: CASTESGGTGREKLFF. CDR3 DNA sequence: TGTGCCAGCACCGAGTCCGGTGGGACAGGGCGTGAAAAACTGTTTTTT.

The rearrangement joins TRBV19 to TRBJ2-5, with D possibly being TRBD2 (6 bases). The V gene lost 2 bases and the J gene lost 4 bases, with 14 bases spanning the gap. This CDR3 has 15 residues. Per germline, CDR1 LNHDA and CDR2 SQIVND (reference sequence). CDR3 loop: CASSITGGPTETQYF. The CDR3 nucleotides read TGTGCCAGTAGTATAACCGGAGGGCCAACAGAGACCCAGTACTTC.

The V and J genes are TRBV19 and TRBJ1-1; 7 bases fit TRBD1. This CDR3 spans 15 amino acids. The V gene's germline CDR1 is LNHDA and CDR2 SQIVND (reference sequence). Trimming at V came to 6 bases and at J to 0 bases, leaving 7 bases not matched to a gene. CDR3 amino acids: CASRNTGTVNTEAFF. The CDR3 DNA sequence: TGTGCCAGTAGAAACACCGGGACAGTGAACACTGAAGCTTTCTTT.

The V gene is TRBV4-1, the J gene TRBJ2-1, with D maybe TRBD1 (6 bases). V lost 1 base, J lost 2 bases, and 9 bases lay in between. The CDR3 is made up of 15 amino acids. Per the germline V gene, CDR1 is MGHRA and CDR2 is YSYEKL. CDR3 nucleotide sequence: TGCGCCAGCAGCCAAGTGGGGGCCACCTACAATGAGCAGTTCTTC. Encoded protein: CASSQVGATYNEQFF.

This chain links TRBV28 with TRBJ1-2, with 7 bases that match TRBD1. Germline V gene lookup returns CDR1 MDHEN and CDR2 SYDVKM. The CDR3 consists of 15 residues. V shed 1 base, J shed 2 bases, and the junction held 4 bases outside the gene matches. CDR3 sequence reads: CASSLLDRNNYGYTF. CDR3 coding DNA: TGTGCCAGCAGTTTATTGGACAGGAACAACTATGGCTACACCTTC.

The V call is TRBV28, the J call TRBJ1-5; a possible D gene is TRBD1 (5 bases). The germline V and J ends were trimmed by 5 bases and 0 bases, with 17 bases remaining between them. This CDR3 contains 17 residues. The germline CDR1 and CDR2 sequences are MDHEN and SYDVKM. CDR3 DNA sequence: TGTGCCAGCAGTCCTCCGACAGCACATGATAGCAATCAGCCCCAGCATTTT. Translated, it gives CASSPPTAHDSNQPQHF.

V usage is TRBV30 and J usage is TRBJ1-3; the D gene is possibly TRBD1 (6 bases). Looked up from germline, CDR1 is GTSNPN and CDR2 is SVGIG (reference sequence). V lost 5 bases and J lost 7, with 39 bases in between. The length of the CDR3 is 21 residues. CDR3 amino acids: CAWETARSKGGQLPFGNTIYF. For the CDR3, the DNA is TGTGCCTGGGAGACCGCCCGGTCGAAAGGGGGACAACTCCCCTTCGGGAACACCATATATTTT.